One sample yielded the 4 T cell receptor beta chains listed below, sequenced in a study of T cells in Graves' hyperthyroidism and ophthalmopathy. What was amplified from RNA transcripts were TCR beta CDR3 regions. The HTBI primer set served for first-round RT-PCR of the TCR CDR3. TCRdb redid the calling of the multiplex PCR reads with MiXCR, one entry per CDR3 protein. Among approximately 870,000 distinct CDR3 sequences, about two fifths were seen once, and the ten largest hold approximately 8.7%. Sequencing input: blood. The receptors stem from a man between 18 and 29 years old with Graves' hyperthyroidism.

This clonotype was picked up a small number of times. The chain carries TRBV4-1 and TRBJ1-5; no clear D gene. Trimming stripped 1 base from V and 0 bases from J, with 10 bases between. The CDR3 runs to 16 residues. CDR1 and CDR2 (germline): MGHRA, YSYEKL. CDR3 residues: CASSQALGPSNQPQHF. The CDR3 nucleotides read TGCGCCAGCAGCCAAGCCCTAGGCCCTAGCAATCAGCCCCAGCATTTT.

CDR3 sequence (DNA): TGTGCCAGCAGCCAAGATCCCTACCGGGAGCTGTTTTTT. Translating gives CASSQDPYRELFF. The chain has TRBV3-1 and TRBJ2-2; no reliable D call. The CDR3 extends over 13 amino acids. In germline, CDR1 is LGHDT, CDR2 YNNKEL (reference sequence). Trimming took off 0 bases at V and 9 bases at J, with 8 bases between the two ends. The complete variable domain, with remaining parts taken from reference TRBV3-1 and TRBJ2-2, reads DTAVSQTPKYLVTQMGNDKSIKCEQNLGHDTMYWYKQDSKKFLKIMFSYNNKELIINETVPNRFSPKSPDKAHLNLHINSLELGDSAVYFCASSQDPYRELFFGEGSRLTVL.

This sequence joins TRBV2 and TRBJ1-2; TRBD1 might be the D (6 bases). This CDR3 has 15 residues. V lost 7 bases to trimming and J lost 4 bases, with 19 bases between them. The V gene's germline CDR1 is SNHLY and CDR2 FYNNEI. CDR3 residues: CASTRLSGAGYGYTF. The CDR3 nucleotides are TGTGCCAGCACCAGATTATCAGGGGCTGGCTATGGCTACACCTTC. Using reference TRBV2 and TRBJ1-2 for the parts outside the CDR3, the full variable domain is EPEVTQTPSHQVTQMGQEVILRCVPISNHLYFYWYRQILGQKVEFLVSFYNNEISEKSEIFDDQFSVERPDGSNFTLKIRSTKLEDSAMYFCASTRLSGAGYGYTFGSGTRLTVV.

This rearrangement joins TRBV29-1 to TRBJ1-2; D call uncertain. The CDR3 is 11 amino acids. The germline gives CDR1 SQVTM, CDR2 ANQGSEA. The V gene lost 6 bases and the J gene lost 6 bases, with 11 bases spanning the gap. The CDR3 DNA is TGCAGCGTCCCGAGGGCAGATGGCTACACCTTC. It yields the protein CSVPRADGYTF.